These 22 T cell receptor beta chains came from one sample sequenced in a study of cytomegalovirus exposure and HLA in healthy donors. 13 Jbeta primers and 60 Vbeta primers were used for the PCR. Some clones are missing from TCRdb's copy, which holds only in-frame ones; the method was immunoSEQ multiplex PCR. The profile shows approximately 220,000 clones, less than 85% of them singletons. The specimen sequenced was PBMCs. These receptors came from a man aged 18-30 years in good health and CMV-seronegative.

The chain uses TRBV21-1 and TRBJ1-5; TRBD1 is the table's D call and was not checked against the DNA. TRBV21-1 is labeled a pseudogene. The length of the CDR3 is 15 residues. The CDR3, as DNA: TGTGCCAGCAGCAACCTAACAGGGCTGGCTCAGCCCCAGCATTTT. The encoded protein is CASSNLTGLAQPQHF.

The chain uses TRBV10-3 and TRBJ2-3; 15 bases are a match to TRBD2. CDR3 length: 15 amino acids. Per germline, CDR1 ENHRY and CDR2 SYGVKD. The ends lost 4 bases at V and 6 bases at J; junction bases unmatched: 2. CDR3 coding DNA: TGTGCCATCAGTGGGGGGACTAGCGGGAGGGATACGCAGTATTTT. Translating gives CAISGGTSGRDTQYF.

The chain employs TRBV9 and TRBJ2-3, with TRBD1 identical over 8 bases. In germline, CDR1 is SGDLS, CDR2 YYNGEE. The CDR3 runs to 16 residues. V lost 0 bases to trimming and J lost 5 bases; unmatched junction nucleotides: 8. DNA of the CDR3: TGTGCCAGCAGCGTAGAAGGCACAGGGGGAGGAGATACGCAGTATTTT. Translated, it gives CASSVEGTGGGDTQYF.

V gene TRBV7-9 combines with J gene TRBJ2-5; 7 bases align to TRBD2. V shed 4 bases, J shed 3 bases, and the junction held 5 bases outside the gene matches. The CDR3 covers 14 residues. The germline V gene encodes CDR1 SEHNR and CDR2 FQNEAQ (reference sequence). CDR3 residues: CASSSPLAEETQYF. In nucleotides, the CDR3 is TGTGCCAGCAGCTCGCCCCTAGCGGAAGAGACCCAGTACTTC. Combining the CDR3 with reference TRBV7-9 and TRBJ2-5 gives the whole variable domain DTGVSQNPRHKITKRGQNVTFRCDPISEHNRLYWYRQTLGQGPEFLTYFQNEAQLEKSRLLSDRFSAERPKGSFSTLEIQRTEQGDSAMYLCASSSPLAEETQYFGPGTRLLVL.

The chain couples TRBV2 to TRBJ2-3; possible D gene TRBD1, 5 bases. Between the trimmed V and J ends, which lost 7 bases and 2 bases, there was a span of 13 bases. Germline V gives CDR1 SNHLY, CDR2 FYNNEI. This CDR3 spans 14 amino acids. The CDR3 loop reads CASNLDSYTDTQYF. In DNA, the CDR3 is TGTGCCAGCAATCTCGACAGTTACACAGATACGCAGTATTTT.

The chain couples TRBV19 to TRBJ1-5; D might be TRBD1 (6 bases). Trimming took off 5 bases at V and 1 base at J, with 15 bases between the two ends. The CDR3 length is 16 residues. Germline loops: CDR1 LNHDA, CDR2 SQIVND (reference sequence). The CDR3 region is CASSLHGTLSNQPQHF. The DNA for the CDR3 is TGTGCCAGTAGTCTCCATGGGACACTCAGCAATCAGCCCCAGCATTTT.

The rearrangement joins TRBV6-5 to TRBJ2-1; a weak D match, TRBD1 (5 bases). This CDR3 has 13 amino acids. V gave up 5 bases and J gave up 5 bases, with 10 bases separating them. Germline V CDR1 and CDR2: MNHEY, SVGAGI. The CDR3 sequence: CASSPTGDNEQFF. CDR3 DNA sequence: TGTGCCAGCAGTCCTACAGGAGACAATGAGCAGTTCTTC.

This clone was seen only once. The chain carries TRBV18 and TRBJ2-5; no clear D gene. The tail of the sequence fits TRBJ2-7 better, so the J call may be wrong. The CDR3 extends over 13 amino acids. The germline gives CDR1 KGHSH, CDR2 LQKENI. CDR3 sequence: CASSPGSSYEQYF. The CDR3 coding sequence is TGTGCCAGCTCACCGGGCAGCTCCTACGAGCAGTACTTC.

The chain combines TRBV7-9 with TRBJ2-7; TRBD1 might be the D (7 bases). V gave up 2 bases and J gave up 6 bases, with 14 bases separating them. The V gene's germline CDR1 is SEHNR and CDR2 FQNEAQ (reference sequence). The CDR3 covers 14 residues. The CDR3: CASSLSQGRSEQYF. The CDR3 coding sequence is TGTGCCAGCAGCTTATCACAGGGGAGGAGCGAGCAGTACTTC.

The CDR3, as DNA: TGTGCCAGCGGCAAAAGCGGGAACAACCCCTACAATGAGCAGTTCTTC. As protein: CASGKSGNNPYNEQFF. The rearrangement links TRBV7-2 to TRBJ2-1; 7 nucleotides line up with TRBD2. The germline V gene has CDR1 SGHTA and CDR2 FQGNSA. CDR3 length: 16 amino acids. V lost 8 bases, J lost 2 bases, and 12 bases stayed unmatched.

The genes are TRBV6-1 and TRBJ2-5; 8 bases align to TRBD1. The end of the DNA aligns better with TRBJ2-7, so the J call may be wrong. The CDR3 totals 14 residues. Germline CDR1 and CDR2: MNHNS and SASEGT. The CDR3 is CASSPGQGGGEQYF. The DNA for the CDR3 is TGTGCCAGCAGTCCTGGACAGGGAGGCGGCGAGCAGTACTTC.

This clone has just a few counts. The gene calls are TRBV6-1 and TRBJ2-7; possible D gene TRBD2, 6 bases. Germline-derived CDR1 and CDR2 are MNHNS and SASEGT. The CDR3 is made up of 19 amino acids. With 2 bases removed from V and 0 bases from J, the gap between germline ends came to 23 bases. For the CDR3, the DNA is TGTGCCAGCAGTGAATTCAGAGGGGAGGATCATAGGAGCTCCTACGAGCAGTACTTC. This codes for CASSEFRGEDHRSSYEQYF.

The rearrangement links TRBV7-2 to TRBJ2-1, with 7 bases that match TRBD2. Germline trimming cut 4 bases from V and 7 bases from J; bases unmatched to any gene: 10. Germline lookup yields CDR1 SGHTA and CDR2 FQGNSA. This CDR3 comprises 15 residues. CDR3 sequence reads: CASSSWLAEQNEQFF. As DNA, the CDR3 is TGTGCCAGCAGCTCGTGGCTAGCGGAACAAAATGAGCAGTTCTTC.

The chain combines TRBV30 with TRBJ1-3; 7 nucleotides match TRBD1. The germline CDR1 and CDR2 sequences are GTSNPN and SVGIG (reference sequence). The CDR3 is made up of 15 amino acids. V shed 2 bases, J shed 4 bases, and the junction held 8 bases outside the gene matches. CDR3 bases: TGTGCCTGGAGTTATACCGGGACAGCCGGAAACACCATATATTTT. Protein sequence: CAWSYTGTAGNTIYF. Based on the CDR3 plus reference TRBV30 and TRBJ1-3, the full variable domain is SQTIHQWPATLVQPVGSPLSLECTVEGTSNPNLYWYRQAAGRGLQLLFYSVGIGQISSEVPQNLSASRPQDRQFILSSKKLLLSDSGFYLCAWSYTGTAGNTIYFGEGSWLTVV.

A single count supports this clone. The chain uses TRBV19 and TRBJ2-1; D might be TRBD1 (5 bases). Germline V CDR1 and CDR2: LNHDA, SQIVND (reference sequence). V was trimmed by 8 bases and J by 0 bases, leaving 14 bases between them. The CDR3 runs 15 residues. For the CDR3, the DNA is TGTGCCAGTTCGATACAGGTGAGCTCCTACAATGAGCAGTTCTTC. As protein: CASSIQVSSYNEQFF.

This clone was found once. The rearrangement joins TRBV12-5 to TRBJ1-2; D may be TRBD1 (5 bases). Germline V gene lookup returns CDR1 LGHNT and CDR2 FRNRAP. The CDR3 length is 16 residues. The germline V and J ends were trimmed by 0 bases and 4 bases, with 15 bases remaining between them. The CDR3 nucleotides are TGTGCTAGTGGTTTGGTAGTGTCAGGGCCCCTCTATGGCTACACCTTC. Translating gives CASGLVVSGPLYGYTF.

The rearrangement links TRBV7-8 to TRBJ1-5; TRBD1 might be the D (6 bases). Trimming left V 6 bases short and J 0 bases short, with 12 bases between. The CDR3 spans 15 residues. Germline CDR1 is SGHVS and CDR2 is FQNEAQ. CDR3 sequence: CASSSGTLSNQPQHF. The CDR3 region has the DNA TGTGCCAGCAGTTCCGGGACACTTAGCAATCAGCCCCAGCATTTT.

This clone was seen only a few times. This CDR3 is CASSISRERGADTQYF. The CDR3 DNA reads TGTGCCAGTAGTATCAGTAGGGAACGGGGGGCAGATACGCAGTATTTT. This chain links TRBV19 with TRBJ2-3; TRBD2 agrees at 7 bases. Germline V gene data show CDR1 as LNHDA and CDR2 as SQIVND (reference sequence). The junction had 10 bases not matched to a gene; V was cut back by 3 bases and J by 4 bases. This CDR3 is 16 amino acids long.

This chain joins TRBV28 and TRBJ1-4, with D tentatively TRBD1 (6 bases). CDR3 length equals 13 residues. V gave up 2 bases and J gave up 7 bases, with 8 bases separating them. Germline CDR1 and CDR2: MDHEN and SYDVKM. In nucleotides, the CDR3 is TGTGCCAGCAGTTTACAAGGGGGTGAAAAACTGTTTTTT. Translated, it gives CASSLQGGEKLFF. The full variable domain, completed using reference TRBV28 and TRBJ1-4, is DVKVTQSSRYLVKRTGEKVFLECVQDMDHENMFWYRQDPGLGLRLIYFSYDVKMKEKGDIPEGYSVSREKKERFSLILESASTNQTSMYLCASSLQGGEKLFFGSGTQLSVL.

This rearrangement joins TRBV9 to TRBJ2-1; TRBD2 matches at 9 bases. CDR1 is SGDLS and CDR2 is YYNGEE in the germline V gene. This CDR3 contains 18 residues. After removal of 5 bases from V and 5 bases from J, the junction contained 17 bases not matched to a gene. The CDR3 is CASRFRAGGLGADNEQFF. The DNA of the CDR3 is TGTGCCAGCAGGTTTCGGGCGGGAGGGCTCGGCGCGGACAATGAGCAGTTCTTC.

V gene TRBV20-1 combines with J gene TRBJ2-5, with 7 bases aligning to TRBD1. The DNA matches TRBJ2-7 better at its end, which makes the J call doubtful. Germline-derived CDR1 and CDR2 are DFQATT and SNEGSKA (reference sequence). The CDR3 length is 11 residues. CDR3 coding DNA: TGCAGTGCCGGGACAGACTACGAGCAGTACTTC. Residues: CSAGTDYEQYF.

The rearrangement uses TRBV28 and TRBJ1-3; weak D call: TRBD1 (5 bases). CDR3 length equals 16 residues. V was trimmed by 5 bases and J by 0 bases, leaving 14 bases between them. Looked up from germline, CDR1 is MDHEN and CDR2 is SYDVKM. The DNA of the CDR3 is TGTGCCAGCAGTGTCCGACAGATCAGCTCTGGAAACACCATATATTTT. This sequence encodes CASSVRQISSGNTIYF.